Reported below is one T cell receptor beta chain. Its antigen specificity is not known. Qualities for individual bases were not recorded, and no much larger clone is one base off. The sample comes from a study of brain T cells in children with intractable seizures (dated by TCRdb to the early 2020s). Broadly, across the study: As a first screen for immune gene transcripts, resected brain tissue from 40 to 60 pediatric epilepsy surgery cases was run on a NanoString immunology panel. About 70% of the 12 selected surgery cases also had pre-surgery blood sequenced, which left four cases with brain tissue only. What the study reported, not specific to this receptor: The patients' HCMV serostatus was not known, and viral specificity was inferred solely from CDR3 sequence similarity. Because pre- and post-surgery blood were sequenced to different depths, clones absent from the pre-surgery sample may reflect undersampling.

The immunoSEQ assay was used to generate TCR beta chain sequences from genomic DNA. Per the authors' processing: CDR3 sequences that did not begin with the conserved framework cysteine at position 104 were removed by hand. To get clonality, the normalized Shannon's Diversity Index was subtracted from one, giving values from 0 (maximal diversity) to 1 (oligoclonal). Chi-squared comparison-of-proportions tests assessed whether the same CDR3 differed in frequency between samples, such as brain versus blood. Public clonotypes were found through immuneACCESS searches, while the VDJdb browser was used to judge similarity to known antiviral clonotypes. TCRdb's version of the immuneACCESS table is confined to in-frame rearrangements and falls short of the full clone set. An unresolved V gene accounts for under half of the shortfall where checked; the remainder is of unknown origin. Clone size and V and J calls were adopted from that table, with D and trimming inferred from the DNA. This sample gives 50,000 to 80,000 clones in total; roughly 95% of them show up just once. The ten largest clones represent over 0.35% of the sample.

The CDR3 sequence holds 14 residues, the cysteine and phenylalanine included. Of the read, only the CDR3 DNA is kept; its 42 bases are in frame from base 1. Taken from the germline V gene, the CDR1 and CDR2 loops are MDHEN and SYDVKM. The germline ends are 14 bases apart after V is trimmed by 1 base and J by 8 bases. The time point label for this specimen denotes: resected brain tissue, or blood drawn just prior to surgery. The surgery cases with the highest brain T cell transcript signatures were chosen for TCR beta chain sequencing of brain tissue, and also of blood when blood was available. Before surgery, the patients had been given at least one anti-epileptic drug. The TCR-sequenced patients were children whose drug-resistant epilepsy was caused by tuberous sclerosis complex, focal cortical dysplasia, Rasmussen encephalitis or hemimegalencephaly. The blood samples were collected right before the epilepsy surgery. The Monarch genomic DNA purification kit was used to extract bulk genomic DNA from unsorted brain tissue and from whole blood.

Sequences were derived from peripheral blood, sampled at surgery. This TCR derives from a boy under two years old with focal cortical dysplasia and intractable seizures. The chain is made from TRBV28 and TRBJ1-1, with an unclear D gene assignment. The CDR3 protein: CASSLSTSFREAFF. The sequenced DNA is TGTGCCAGCAGTTTATCAACCAGTTTTAGGGAAGCTTTCTTT.